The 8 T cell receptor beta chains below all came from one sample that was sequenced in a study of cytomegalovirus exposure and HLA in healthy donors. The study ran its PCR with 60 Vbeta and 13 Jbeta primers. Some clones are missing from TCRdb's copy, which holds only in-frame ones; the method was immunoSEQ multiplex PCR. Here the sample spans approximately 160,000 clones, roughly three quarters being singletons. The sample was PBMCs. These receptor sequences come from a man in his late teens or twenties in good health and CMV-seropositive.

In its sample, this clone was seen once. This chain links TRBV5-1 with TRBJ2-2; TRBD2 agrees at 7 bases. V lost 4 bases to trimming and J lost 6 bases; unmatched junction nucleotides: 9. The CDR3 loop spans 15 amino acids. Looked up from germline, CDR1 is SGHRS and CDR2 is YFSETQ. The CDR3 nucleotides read TGCGCCAGCAGCCCCCGGGCGGGGAGGGCCGGGGAGCTGTTTTTT. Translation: CASSPRAGRAGELFF.

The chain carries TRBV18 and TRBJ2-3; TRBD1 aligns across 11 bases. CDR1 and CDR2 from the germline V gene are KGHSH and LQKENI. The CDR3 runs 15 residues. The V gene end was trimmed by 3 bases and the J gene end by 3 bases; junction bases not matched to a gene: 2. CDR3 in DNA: TGTGCCAGCTCACCGGGACAGGGGGGGACAGATACGCAGTATTTT. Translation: CASSPGQGGTDTQYF.

The CDR3 here is CASSSEPGQINYGYTF. Here the CDR3 DNA reads TGTGCCAGCAGCTCTGAACCGGGACAGATAAACTATGGCTACACCTTC. The rearrangement joins TRBV5-4 to TRBJ1-2; 7 bases align to TRBD1. This CDR3 is built from 16 residues. The trim removed 3 bases at V and 2 bases at J, leaving 10 bases unmatched. CDR1 is SGHNT, CDR2 YYREEE, per germline (reference sequence).

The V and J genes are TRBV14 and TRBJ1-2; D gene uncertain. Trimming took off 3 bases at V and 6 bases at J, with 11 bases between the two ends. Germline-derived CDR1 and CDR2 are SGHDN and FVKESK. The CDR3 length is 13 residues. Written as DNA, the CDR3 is TGTGCCAGCAGCCAGCCGGGATCCCATGGCTACACCTTC. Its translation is CASSQPGSHGYTF.

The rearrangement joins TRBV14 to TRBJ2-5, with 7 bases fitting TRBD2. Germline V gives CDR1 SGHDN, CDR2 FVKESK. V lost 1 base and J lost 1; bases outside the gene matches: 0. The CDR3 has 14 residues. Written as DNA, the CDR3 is TGTGCCAGCAGCCAAGGGGGGGGCCAAGAGACCCAGTACTTC. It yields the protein CASSQGGGQETQYF.

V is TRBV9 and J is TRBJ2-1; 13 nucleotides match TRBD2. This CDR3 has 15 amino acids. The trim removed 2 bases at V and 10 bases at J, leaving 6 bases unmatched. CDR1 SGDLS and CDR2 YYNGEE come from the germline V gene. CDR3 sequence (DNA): TGTGCCAGCAGCGTGTTCGGACTAGCGGGGGACGAGCAGTTCTTC. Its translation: CASSVFGLAGDEQFF.

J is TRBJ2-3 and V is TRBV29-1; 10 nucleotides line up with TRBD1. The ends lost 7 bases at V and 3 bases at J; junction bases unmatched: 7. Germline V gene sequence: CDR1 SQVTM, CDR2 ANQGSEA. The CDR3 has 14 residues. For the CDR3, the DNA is TGCAGCGCAAAACCGGGACAGGGGACAGATACGCAGTATTTT. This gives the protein CSAKPGQGTDTQYF.

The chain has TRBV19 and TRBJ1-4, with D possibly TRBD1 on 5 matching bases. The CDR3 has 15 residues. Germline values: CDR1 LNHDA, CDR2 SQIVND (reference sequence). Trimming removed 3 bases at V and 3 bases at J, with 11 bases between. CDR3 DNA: TGTGCCAGTAGTATTTGGGAAGGGGCTAATGAAAAACTGTTTTTT. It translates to CASSIWEGANEKLFF. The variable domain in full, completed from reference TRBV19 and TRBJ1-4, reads DGGITQSPKYLFRKEGQNVTLSCEQNLNHDAMYWYRQDPGQGLRLIYYSQIVNDFQKGDIAEGYSVSREKKESFPLTVTSAQKNPTAFYLCASSIWEGANEKLFFGSGTQLSVL.